The clone carrying this T cell receptor beta chain occurred many times. The data belong to a study of CD8+CD57+ T cells in acquired aplastic anemia. Study at large: Sequencing produced an average of approximately 11 million reads per healthy donor for CD4+ cells.

V was pared by 3 bases and J by 3 bases, with 5 bases between. This CDR3 spans 12 amino acids. Germline V gives CDR1 LGHDT, CDR2 YNNKEL (reference sequence). Researchers used genomic DNA as the template to profile TCR beta VDJ and CDR3. TCRdb itself ran the reads through MiXCR, one entry per CDR3 protein. The table shows roughly 190,000 distinct CDR3 sequences, with 54% occurring only once. J is TRBJ1-2 and V is TRBV3-1; no firm D call. The TCR comes from a human donor in good health, serving as a control. Source material: sorted CD4+, CD8+, or CD8+CD57+ T cells (not recorded which) from PBMCs. The DNA of the CDR3 is TGTGCCAGCAGCCAGACGGACTATGGCTACACCTTC. It specifies CASSQTDYGYTF.